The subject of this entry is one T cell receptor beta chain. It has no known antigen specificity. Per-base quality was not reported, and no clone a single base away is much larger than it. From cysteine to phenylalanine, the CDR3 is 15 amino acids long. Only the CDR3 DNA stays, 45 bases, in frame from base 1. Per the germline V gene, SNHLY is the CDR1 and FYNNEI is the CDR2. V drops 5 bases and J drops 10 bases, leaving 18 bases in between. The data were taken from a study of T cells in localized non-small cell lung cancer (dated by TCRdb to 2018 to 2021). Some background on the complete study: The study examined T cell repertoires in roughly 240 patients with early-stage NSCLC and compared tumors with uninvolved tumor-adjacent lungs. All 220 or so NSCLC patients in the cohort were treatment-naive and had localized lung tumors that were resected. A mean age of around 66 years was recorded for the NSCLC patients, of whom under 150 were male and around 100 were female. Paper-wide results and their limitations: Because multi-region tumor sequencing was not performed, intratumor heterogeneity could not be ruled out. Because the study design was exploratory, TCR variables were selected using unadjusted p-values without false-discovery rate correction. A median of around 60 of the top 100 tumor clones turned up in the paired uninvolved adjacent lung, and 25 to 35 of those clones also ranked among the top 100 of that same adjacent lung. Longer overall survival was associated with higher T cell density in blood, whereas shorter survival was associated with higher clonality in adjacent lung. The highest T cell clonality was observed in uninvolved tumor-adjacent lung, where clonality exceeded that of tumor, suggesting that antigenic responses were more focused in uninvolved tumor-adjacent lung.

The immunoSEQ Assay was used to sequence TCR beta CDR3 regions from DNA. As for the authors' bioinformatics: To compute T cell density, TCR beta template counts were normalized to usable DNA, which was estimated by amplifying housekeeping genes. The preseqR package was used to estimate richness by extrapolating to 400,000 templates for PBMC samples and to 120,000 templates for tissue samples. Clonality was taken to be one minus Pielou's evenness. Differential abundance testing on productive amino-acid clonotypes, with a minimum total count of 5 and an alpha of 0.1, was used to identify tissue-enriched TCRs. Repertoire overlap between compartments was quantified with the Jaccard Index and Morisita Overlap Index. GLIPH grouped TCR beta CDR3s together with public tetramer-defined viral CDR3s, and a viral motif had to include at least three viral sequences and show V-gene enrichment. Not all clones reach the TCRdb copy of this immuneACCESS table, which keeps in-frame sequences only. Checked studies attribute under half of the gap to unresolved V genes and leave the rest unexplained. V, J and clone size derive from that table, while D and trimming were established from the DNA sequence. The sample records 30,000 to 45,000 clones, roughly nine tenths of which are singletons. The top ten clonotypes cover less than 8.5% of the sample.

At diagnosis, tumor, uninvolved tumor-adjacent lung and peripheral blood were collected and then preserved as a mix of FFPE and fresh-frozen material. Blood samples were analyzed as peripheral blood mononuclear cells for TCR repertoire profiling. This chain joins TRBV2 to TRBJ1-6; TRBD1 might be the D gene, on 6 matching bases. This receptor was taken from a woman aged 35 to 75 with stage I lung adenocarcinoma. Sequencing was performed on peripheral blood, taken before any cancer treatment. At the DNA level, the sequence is TGTGCCAGCAGTTCACAGGGAGGAAGAGGCTCACCCCTCCACTTT. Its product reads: CASSSQGGRGSPLHF.